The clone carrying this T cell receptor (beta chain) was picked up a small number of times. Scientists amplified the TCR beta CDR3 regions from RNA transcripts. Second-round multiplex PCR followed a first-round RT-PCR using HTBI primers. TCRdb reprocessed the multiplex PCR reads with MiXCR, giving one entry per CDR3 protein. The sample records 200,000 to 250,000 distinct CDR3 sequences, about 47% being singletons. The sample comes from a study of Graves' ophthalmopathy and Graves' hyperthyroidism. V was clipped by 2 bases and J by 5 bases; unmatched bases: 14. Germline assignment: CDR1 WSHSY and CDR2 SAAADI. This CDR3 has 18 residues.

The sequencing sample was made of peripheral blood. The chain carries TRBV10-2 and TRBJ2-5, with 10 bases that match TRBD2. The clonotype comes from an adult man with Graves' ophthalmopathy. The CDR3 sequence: CASSERLAGETTRETQYF. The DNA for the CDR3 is TGCGCCAGCAGTGAGCGGCTAGCGGGGGAGACGACCCGGGAGACCCAGTACTTC.